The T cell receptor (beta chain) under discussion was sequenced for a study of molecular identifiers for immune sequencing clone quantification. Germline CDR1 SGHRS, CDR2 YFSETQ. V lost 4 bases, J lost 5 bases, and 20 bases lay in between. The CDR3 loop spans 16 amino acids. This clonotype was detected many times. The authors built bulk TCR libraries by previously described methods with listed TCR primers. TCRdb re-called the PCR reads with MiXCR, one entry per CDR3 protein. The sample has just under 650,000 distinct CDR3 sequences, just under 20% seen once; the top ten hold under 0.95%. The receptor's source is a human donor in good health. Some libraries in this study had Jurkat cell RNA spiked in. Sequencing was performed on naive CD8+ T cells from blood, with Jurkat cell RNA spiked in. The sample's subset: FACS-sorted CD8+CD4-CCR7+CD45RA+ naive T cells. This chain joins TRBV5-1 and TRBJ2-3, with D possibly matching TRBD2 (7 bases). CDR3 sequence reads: CASSLWGRGSGDTQYF. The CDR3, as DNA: TGCGCCAGCAGCCTCTGGGGGCGCGGGAGCGGAGATACGCAGTATTTT.